One and the same sample provided the 24 T cell receptor beta chains below, sequenced in a study of blood T cell repertoires in COVID-19. Data came from immunoSEQ multiplex PCR; TCRdb stores just in-frame clones and leaves some out. The repertoire has 250,000 to 350,000 clones, approximately 88% of them found once; the top ten carry 9% to 9.5%. Sequencing was carried out using peripheral blood. The receptors were gathered from a man younger than 30 with active or convalescent COVID-19.

The rearrangement uses TRBV4-1 and TRBJ1-3, with D possibly matching TRBD1 (6 bases). Germline CDR1 MGHRA, CDR2 YSYEKL. There are 15 residues in the CDR3. V shed 1 base and J shed 4 bases, with 11 bases lying between them. The CDR3 bases are TGCGCCAGCAGCCAAGGGGGGGGCGCGGGAAACACCATATATTTT. It specifies CASSQGGGAGNTIYF.

The gene calls are TRBV2 and TRBJ2-4, with TRBD2 matching 8 bases. V lost 6 bases and J lost 1; bases outside the gene matches: 11. Germline V gene sequence: CDR1 SNHLY, CDR2 FYNNEI. CDR3 size: 17 residues. The CDR3 spells CASSIGRGRGAKNIQYF. The CDR3 DNA is TGTGCCAGCAGCATCGGGAGGGGGAGAGGGGCCAAAAACATTCAGTACTTC. Complete variable domain (other parts from reference TRBV2 and TRBJ2-4): EPEVTQTPSHQVTQMGQEVILRCVPISNHLYFYWYRQILGQKVEFLVSFYNNEISEKSEIFDDQFSVERPDGSNFTLKIRSTKLEDSAMYFCASSIGRGRGAKNIQYFGAGTRLSVL.

The gene calls are TRBV3-1 (or the pseudogene TRBV3-2) and TRBJ1-2; no definite D call. The CDR3 contains 15 residues. V was trimmed by 5 bases and J by 4 bases, leaving 17 bases between them. Germline-derived CDR1 and CDR2 are LGHDT and YNNKEL (reference sequence). CDR3 sequence: CASSADFGLSYGYTF. DNA for the CDR3: TGTGCCAGCAGCGCAGATTTCGGGTTAAGCTATGGCTACACCTTC.

J is TRBJ2-3 and V is TRBV3-1 (or the pseudogene TRBV3-2); D perhaps matches TRBD1 (6 bases). CDR1 is LGHDT and CDR2 is YNNKEL in the germline V gene (reference sequence). This CDR3 region has 16 residues. With 0 bases removed from V and 2 bases from J, the gap between germline ends came to 12 bases. CDR3 DNA: TGTGCCAGCAGCCAAGATCCAGGGGCCATCACAGATACGCAGTATTTT. This codes for CASSQDPGAITDTQYF.

V and J are TRBV3-1 (or the pseudogene TRBV3-2) and TRBJ1-2; D not certain. CDR1 is LGHDT, CDR2 YNNKEL, per germline (reference sequence). Trimming pared 1 base from V and 0 bases from J, leaving 9 bases between. The CDR3 has 15 amino acids. This CDR3 is CASSQGTRANYGYTF. The CDR3 DNA reads as TGTGCCAGCAGCCAAGGTACCCGAGCTAACTATGGCTACACCTTC.

J is TRBJ2-7 and V is TRBV6-2 or TRBV6-3, with 7 positions matching TRBD1. J gave up 3 bases and V 2 bases, and 7 bases lay outside the gene matches. The CDR3 has 15 residues. Germline loops: CDR1 MNHEY, CDR2 SVGEGT. The CDR3 nucleotides are TGTGCCAGCAGTTACGAGGGGGCAGGTGTCTACGAGCAGTACTTC. This sequence encodes CASSYEGAGVYEQYF.

The CDR3 sequence: CASSPTVSGNTIYF. The CDR3, as DNA: TGTGCCAGCAGCCCCACAGTCTCTGGAAACACCATATATTTT. The chain employs TRBV7-9 and TRBJ1-3; D not resolved. The germline V gene encodes CDR1 SEHNR and CDR2 FQNEAQ (reference sequence). Between the trimmed V and J ends, which lost 5 bases and 0 bases, there was a span of 8 bases. The CDR3 covers 14 residues.

This sequence joins TRBV7-2 and TRBJ2-1, with 10 nucleotides matching TRBD2. CDR1 and CDR2 (germline): SGHTA, FQGNSA. This CDR3 has 15 amino acids. With 5 bases clipped from V and 5 bases from J, the junction kept 6 bases outside the gene matches. The CDR3: CASSKTSGYNNEQFF. As DNA, the CDR3 is TGTGCCAGCAGCAAGACTAGCGGGTACAACAATGAGCAGTTCTTC. Full variable domain (missing parts from reference TRBV7-2 and TRBJ2-1): GAGVSQSPSNKVTEKGKDVELRCDPISGHTALYWYRQSLGQGLEFLIYFQGNSAPDKSGLPSDRFSAERTGGSVSTLTIQRTQQEDSAVYLCASSKTSGYNNEQFFGPGTRLTVL.

The chain combines TRBV6-4 with TRBJ1-2, with D tentatively TRBD1 (6 bases). The CDR3 loop spans 17 amino acids. Germline V gives CDR1 MRHNA, CDR2 SNTAGT. The ends were cut back, 10 bases at V and 1 base at J, with 25 bases in the middle. CDR3 DNA sequence: TGTGCCACCCGAGGATTAACGACAGGCCCGATTAACTATGGCTACACCTTC. It yields the protein CATRGLTTGPINYGYTF.

The rearrangement joins TRBV11-2 to TRBJ2-7, with 10 positions matching TRBD1. The CDR3 loop spans 14 amino acids. The V and J ends lost 3 bases and 3 bases, in that order; junction bases with no gene match: 2. Per germline, CDR1 SGHAT and CDR2 FQNNGV. The CDR3 DNA sequence: TGTGCCAGCAGCTTCGGGACAGGGGACTACGAGCAGTACTTC. Translating gives CASSFGTGDYEQYF.

This chain uses TRBV5-1 with TRBJ1-1, with 7 positions matching TRBD1. V lost 4 bases, J lost 1 base, and 10 bases stayed unmatched. This CDR3 is built from 16 residues. Germline CDR1 is SGHRS and CDR2 is YFSETQ. The CDR3 DNA is TGCGCCAGCAGCATACCTACCGGGACAGAGAACACTGAAGCTTTCTTT. It specifies CASSIPTGTENTEAFF.

This chain connects TRBV11-2 to TRBJ2-7; D gene ambiguous. The length of the CDR3 is 12 residues. Deletions cut 2 bases from V and 3 bases from J, with 5 bases between. The germline V gene has CDR1 SGHAT and CDR2 FQNNGV. CDR3: CASSLSHYEQYF. CDR3 nucleotide sequence: TGTGCCAGCAGCTTATCCCACTACGAGCAGTACTTC.

The genes are TRBV20-1 and TRBJ1-1; 7 nucleotides line up with TRBD1. The germline V gene encodes CDR1 DFQATT and CDR2 SNEGSKA (reference sequence). CDR3 length equals 11 residues. V shed 3 bases and J 6 bases; nucleotides not matched to a gene: 1. In DNA, the CDR3 is TGCAGTGCTAGTACAGGGGCTGAAGCTTTCTTT. It yields the protein CSASTGAEAFF.

This chain uses TRBV4-3 with TRBJ1-1; D is possibly TRBD1 (6 bases). The CDR3 has 18 residues. Trimming took off 3 bases at V and 0 bases at J, with 20 bases between the two ends. Looked up from germline, CDR1 is LGHNA and CDR2 is YSLEER. This CDR3 reads CASSHYPPRAGVNTEAFF. DNA of the CDR3: TGCGCCAGCAGCCACTACCCCCCTCGTGCAGGGGTGAACACTGAAGCTTTCTTT.

This clone was counted many times. The V and J genes are TRBV27 and TRBJ1-5; the match to TRBD1 covers 9 bases. The germline V gene encodes CDR1 MNHEY and CDR2 SMNVEV (reference sequence). CDR3 length: 16 residues. The ends lost 2 bases at V and 4 bases at J; junction bases unmatched: 6. CDR3 loop: CASSLTGGLRNQPQHF. In DNA form, the CDR3 reads TGTGCCAGCAGTTTAACAGGGGGCTTAAGAAATCAGCCCCAGCATTTT.

J is TRBJ1-6 and V is TRBV15; D not resolved. This CDR3 is built from 16 residues. V was clipped by 3 bases and J by 7 bases, with 16 bases between them. Germline V gene lookup returns CDR1 LNHNV and CDR2 YYDKDF (reference sequence). Here the CDR3 DNA reads TGTGCCACCAGCAGTACCTACGGGATCCTAAATTCACCCCTCCACTTT. This codes for CATSSTYGILNSPLHF.

The rearrangement joins TRBV6-1 to TRBJ2-7; 9 nucleotides match TRBD2. CDR3 length: 16 amino acids. The V gene's germline CDR1 is MNHNS and CDR2 SASEGT. The trim removed 4 bases at V and 1 base at J, leaving 8 bases unmatched. The CDR3 DNA follows: TGTGCCAGCAGTGTACGTGGAGCGGGGGGTTCCTACGAGCAGTACTTC. Translating gives CASSVRGAGGSYEQYF.

The gene calls are TRBV6-2 or TRBV6-3 and TRBJ2-1; D gene ambiguous. CDR3 length: 15 amino acids. The germline V gene encodes CDR1 MNHEY and CDR2 SVGEGT. V lost 4 bases and J 0 bases, leaving 10 bases between the germline ends. The CDR3 region has the DNA TGTGCCAGCAGTTGGCACTGGAGCTCCTACAATGAGCAGTTCTTC. Translated: CASSWHWSSYNEQFF.

V gene TRBV5-3 combines with J gene TRBJ1-6, with TRBD1 as a possible D gene (5 bases). TRBV5-3 qualifies as an ORF whose function is uncertain. V dropped 1 base and J dropped 7 bases, with 9 bases sitting between them. This CDR3 region has 14 residues. The CDR3 nucleotides read TGTGCCAGAAGCTTGCAGGGTCAAAATTCACCCCTCCACTTT. Translated: CARSLQGQNSPLHF.

The chain joins TRBV19 to TRBJ1-1, with a possible D match to TRBD1 (5 bases). Germline V gene sequence: CDR1 LNHDA, CDR2 SQIVND (reference sequence). V was shortened by 5 bases and J by 0 bases, with 10 bases between the two germline ends. The CDR3 length is 14 residues. The CDR3 reads CASSGTPLNTEAFF. The CDR3 bases are TGTGCCAGTAGTGGGACTCCCTTGAACACTGAAGCTTTCTTT.

The chain couples TRBV7-3 to TRBJ2-1, with 11 bases identical to TRBD2. The CDR3 sequence is 20 residues long. CDR1 and CDR2 (germline): SGHTA, FQGTGA. Trimming at V came to 5 bases and at J to 0 bases, leaving 15 bases not matched to a gene. The CDR3 sequence is CASSPQHTSGGPNSYNEQFF. The CDR3 region has the DNA TGTGCCAGCAGCCCCCAGCATACTAGCGGGGGTCCCAACTCCTACAATGAGCAGTTCTTC. Combining the CDR3 with reference TRBV7-3 and TRBJ2-1 gives the whole variable domain GAGVSQTPSNKVTEKGKYVELRCDPISGHTALYWYRQSLGQGPEFLIYFQGTGAADDSGLPNDRFFAVRPEGSVSTLKIQRTERGDSAVYLCASSPQHTSGGPNSYNEQFFGPGTRLTVL.

The chain couples TRBV7-9 to TRBJ2-3; no reliable D call. Germline CDR1 reads SEHNR; CDR2 reads FQNEAQ (reference sequence). CDR3 length: 15 amino acids. The V and J ends lost 5 bases and 0 bases respectively, with 12 bases between them. DNA for the CDR3: TGTGCCAGCAGCCCCCCGACTGGTAGCACAGATACGCAGTATTTT. Translating it yields CASSPPTGSTDTQYF.

The CDR3 sequence is CASSLTGVPYEQYF. Written as DNA, the CDR3 is TGTGCCAGCAGCTTGACGGGGGTTCCCTACGAGCAGTACTTC. The J gene is TRBJ2-7, the V gene TRBV5-4; possibly TRBD2 for D (6 bases). The CDR3 is made up of 14 amino acids. With 1 base removed from V and 2 bases from J, the gap between germline ends came to 10 bases. Germline-derived CDR1 and CDR2 are SGHNT and YYREEE (reference sequence).

The chain links TRBV10-3 to TRBJ1-5; TRBD1 is a possible D gene (6 bases). Trimming took 7 bases from V and 5 from J, leaving 12 bases between them. The V gene's germline CDR1 is ENHRY and CDR2 SYGVKD. The CDR3 is 13 residues long. Written as DNA, the CDR3 is TGTGCCATCACTAACAGGGCGGATCAGCCCCAGCATTTT. It codes for CAITNRADQPQHF.